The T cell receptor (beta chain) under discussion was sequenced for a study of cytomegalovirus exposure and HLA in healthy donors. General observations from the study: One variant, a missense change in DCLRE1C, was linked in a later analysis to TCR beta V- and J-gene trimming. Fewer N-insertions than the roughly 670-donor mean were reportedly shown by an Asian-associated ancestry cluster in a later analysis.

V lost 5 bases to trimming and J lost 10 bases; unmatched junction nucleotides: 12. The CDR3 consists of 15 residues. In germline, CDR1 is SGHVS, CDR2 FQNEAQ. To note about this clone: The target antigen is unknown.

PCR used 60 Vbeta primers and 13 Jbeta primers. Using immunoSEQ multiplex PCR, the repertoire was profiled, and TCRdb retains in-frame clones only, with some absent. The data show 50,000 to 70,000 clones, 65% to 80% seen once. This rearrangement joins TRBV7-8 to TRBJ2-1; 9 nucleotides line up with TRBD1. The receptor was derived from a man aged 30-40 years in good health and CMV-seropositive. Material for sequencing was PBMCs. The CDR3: CASSNPYRGRREQFF. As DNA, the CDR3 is TGTGCCAGCAGCAACCCTTACAGGGGGCGCCGGGAGCAGTTCTTC.